A single sample is the source of the 14 T cell receptor beta chains below, sequenced in a study of identifying expanded T cells in peripheral blood. Using immunoSEQ multiplex PCR, the repertoire was profiled, and TCRdb retains in-frame clones only, with some absent. Among around 94,000 clones listed, 70% to 90% were seen once. The sequencing sample was made of blood. These receptors all stem from a person aged 18 to 75 in good health.

This clone was seen just once. The J gene is TRBJ2-2, the V gene TRBV5-8, with D possibly matching TRBD2 (5 bases). Between the trimmed V and J ends, which lost 0 bases and 0 bases, there was a span of 9 bases. Germline V gene data show CDR1 as SGHTS and CDR2 as YDEGEE. This CDR3 comprises 16 residues. CDR3 in DNA: TGTGCCAGCAGCTTGGTGGAGGCCACGAACACCGGGGAGCTGTTTTTT. Amino acid sequence: CASSLVEATNTGELFF.

V usage is TRBV5-1 and J usage is TRBJ1-1; D uncertain. V lost 2 bases, J lost 1 base, and 15 bases lay in between. The germline gives CDR1 SGHRS, CDR2 YFSETQ. The CDR3 covers 16 residues. The CDR3 is CASSLMGILGNTEAFF. CDR3 sequence (DNA): TGCGCCAGCAGCTTAATGGGGATTTTAGGGAACACTGAAGCTTTCTTT.

The chain employs TRBV18 and TRBJ2-1; D not resolved. The CDR3 consists of 13 residues. Trimming removed 6 bases at V and 3 bases at J, with 9 bases between. From germline, CDR1 is KGHSH and CDR2 LQKENI. CDR3 in amino acids: CASSDAVYNEQFF. As DNA, the CDR3 is TGTGCCAGCTCCGACGCGGTCTACAATGAGCAGTTCTTC.

The chain carries TRBV9 and TRBJ2-5, with D possibly TRBD1 on 6 matching bases. Germline V CDR1 and CDR2: SGDLS, YYNGEE. CDR3 length equals 13 residues. Trimming took off 6 bases at V and 1 base at J, with 10 bases between the two ends. CDR3 in amino acids: CASNRDTQETQYF. The CDR3 DNA sequence: TGTGCCAGCAACCGGGACACCCAAGAGACCCAGTACTTC.

J is TRBJ1-2 and V is TRBV11-3; 8 bases are shared with TRBD1. CDR1 and CDR2 (germline): SGHNT, YENEEA. The V gene end was trimmed by 1 base and the J gene end by 1 base; junction bases not matched to a gene: 17. CDR3 length: 20 amino acids. CDR3 DNA sequence: TGTGCCAGCAGCTTAGTGATGGTGGTGGCGGACAGGGAAAATAACTATGGCTACACCTTC. Protein sequence: CASSLVMVVADRENNYGYTF.

This chain uses TRBV7-2 with TRBJ1-1; tentative D call: TRBD1 (5 bases). V lost 1 base and J 1 base, leaving 7 bases between the germline ends. The CDR3 runs 14 residues. Germline assignment: CDR1 SGHTA and CDR2 FQGNSA. CDR3 sequence reads: CASSLGGSNTEAFF. The CDR3, as DNA: TGTGCCAGCAGCTTAGGGGGCTCGAACACTGAAGCTTTCTTT.

The chain recombines TRBV13 with TRBJ2-7; D is unclear. The V end was cut by 4 bases, the J end by 6 bases, with 19 bases between. Germline V gene sequence: CDR1 PRHDT, CDR2 FYEKMQ (reference sequence). The CDR3 sequence is 15 residues long. The CDR3 spells CASSWRPQRTFEQYF. Written as DNA, the CDR3 is TGTGCCAGCAGCTGGCGACCACAGAGGACGTTCGAGCAGTACTTC.

The CDR3: CASSNRGNEGSYTF. The CDR3 coding sequence is TGTGCCAGCAGCAACAGGGGGAACGAAGGGAGCTACACCTTC. The rearrangement uses TRBV5-4 and TRBJ1-2; 8 positions agree with TRBD1. Germline V gene sequence: CDR1 SGHNT, CDR2 YYREEE (reference sequence). The CDR3 is 14 amino acids. The ends lost 4 bases at V and 9 bases at J; junction bases unmatched: 11.

The V and J genes are TRBV10-2 and TRBJ2-1; D is unclear. With 8 bases removed from V and 8 bases from J, the gap between germline ends came to 19 bases. The CDR3 has 14 residues. Germline values: CDR1 WSHSY, CDR2 SAAADI. CDR3 coding DNA: TGCGCCAGCTCCTTATACCTGGGGAATGATGAGCAGTTCTTC. Residues: CASSLYLGNDEQFF.

V gene TRBV7-2 combines with J gene TRBJ2-3; 8 bases are a match to TRBD2. J was trimmed by 6 bases and V by 4 bases; bases with no gene match: 0. Germline V gives CDR1 SGHTA, CDR2 FQGNSA. The CDR3 consists of 12 residues. CDR3: CASSSGGDTQYF. In DNA form, the CDR3 reads TGTGCCAGCAGCTCGGGAGGGGATACGCAGTATTTT.

The chain combines TRBV6-4 with TRBJ2-2, with D maybe TRBD2 (6 bases). V gave up 5 bases and J gave up 5 bases, with 12 bases separating them. The CDR3 has 14 residues. CDR1 is MRHNA and CDR2 is SNTAGT in the germline V gene. CDR3 sequence: CASSPGVVTGELFF. DNA of the CDR3: TGTGCCAGCAGTCCGGGAGTCGTGACCGGGGAGCTGTTTTTT.

The genes are TRBV7-9 and TRBJ2-5; no reliable D call. The J call may be incorrect, as the DNA end agrees better with TRBJ2-7. The CDR3 extends over 13 amino acids. Looked up from germline, CDR1 is SEHNR and CDR2 is FQNEAQ (reference sequence). The CDR3 DNA reads TGTGCCAGCAGCACCTGGCAGGCCTACGAGCAGTACTTC. It yields the protein CASSTWQAYEQYF.

The chain joins TRBV6-6 to TRBJ2-5; TRBD2 matches 15 bases. Germline CDR1 reads MNHNY; CDR2 reads SVGAGI (reference sequence). The V segment lost 10 bases and the J segment 7 bases; nucleotides outside the gene matches: 7. The CDR3 has 14 residues. The CDR3 DNA is TGTGCCACCGAGCCGGGACTAGCGGGGGGGACCCAGTACTTC. It translates to CATEPGLAGGTQYF.

This sequence joins TRBV12-5 and TRBJ1-1, with 7 bases identical to TRBD1. The CDR3 is 22 amino acids. Germline CDR1 LGHNT, CDR2 FRNRAP. Germline trimming cut 1 base from V and 1 base from J; bases unmatched to any gene: 24. The CDR3 DNA sequence: TGTGCTAGTGGTTTGGCAGTGGGGACAGAGGTTGTTGAGGGGAATGGGAACACTGAAGCTTTCTTT. This codes for CASGLAVGTEVVEGNGNTEAFF.